This T cell receptor beta chain was obtained from a study of T cell responses to AZD1222 COVID-19 vaccine. Measured with immunoSEQ multiplex PCR; TCRdb has only the in-frame clones, and not every one. The sample includes approximately 100,000 clones, about 89% of them seen just once. Details on this clone: Antigen unknown.

V shed 6 bases and J shed 7 bases, with 17 bases lying between them. The CDR3 consists of 15 residues. Germline assignment: CDR1 SGHNT and CDR2 YYREEE (reference sequence). Overall study results and limits: No day 14 peak samples; only post-peak repertoires were characterized.

The chain is built from TRBV5-4 and TRBJ1-6; D might be TRBD1 (5 bases). The receptor's source is an adult in good health. The material sequenced was peripheral blood, taken on day 0 of AZD1222 vaccination. The CDR3 sequence: CASNFDTGPNSPLHF. CDR3 coding DNA: TGTGCCAGCAACTTCGACACAGGACCGAATTCACCCCTCCACTTT.